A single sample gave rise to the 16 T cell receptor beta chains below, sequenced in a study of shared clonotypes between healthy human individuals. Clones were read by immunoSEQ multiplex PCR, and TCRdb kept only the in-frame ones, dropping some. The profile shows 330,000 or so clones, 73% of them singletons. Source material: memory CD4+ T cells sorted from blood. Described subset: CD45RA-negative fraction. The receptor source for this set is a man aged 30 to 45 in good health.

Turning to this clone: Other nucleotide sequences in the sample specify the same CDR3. The CDR3 bases are TGTGCCAGCAGTCTAGACAGTTCTAGCACAGATACGCAGTATTTT. It is translated as CASSLDSSSTDTQYF. This chain uses TRBV5-4 with TRBJ2-3; tentative D call: TRBD1 (5 bases). This CDR3 has 15 residues. From germline, CDR1 is SGHNT and CDR2 YYREEE (reference sequence). Trimming left V 5 bases short and J 0 bases short, with 13 bases between.

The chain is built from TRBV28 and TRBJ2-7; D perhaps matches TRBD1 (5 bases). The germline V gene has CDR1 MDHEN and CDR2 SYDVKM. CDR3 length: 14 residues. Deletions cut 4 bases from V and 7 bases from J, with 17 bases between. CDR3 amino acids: CASSSTGRGWEQYF. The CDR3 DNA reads TGTGCCAGCAGTTCCACCGGAAGGGGTTGGGAGCAGTACTTC.

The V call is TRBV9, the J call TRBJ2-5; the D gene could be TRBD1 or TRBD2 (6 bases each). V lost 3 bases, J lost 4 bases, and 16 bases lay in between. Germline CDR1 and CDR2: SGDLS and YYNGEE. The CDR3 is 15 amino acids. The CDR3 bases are TGTGCCAGCAGCGCCGTTAGGGGGGTGCTAGAGACCCAGTACTTC. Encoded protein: CASSAVRGVLETQYF. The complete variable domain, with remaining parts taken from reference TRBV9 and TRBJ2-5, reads DSGVTQTPKHLITATGQRVTLRCSPRSGDLSVYWYQQSLDQGLQFLIQYYNGEERAKGNILERFSAQQFPDLHSELNLSSLELGDSALYFCASSAVRGVLETQYFGPGTRLLVL.

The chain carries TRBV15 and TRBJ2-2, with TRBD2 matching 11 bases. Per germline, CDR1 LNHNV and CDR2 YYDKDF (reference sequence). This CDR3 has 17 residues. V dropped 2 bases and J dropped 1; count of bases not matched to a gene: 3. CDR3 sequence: CATSRPGLAGNTGELFF. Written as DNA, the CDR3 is TGTGCCACCAGCAGACCCGGACTAGCGGGGAACACCGGGGAGCTGTTTTTT.

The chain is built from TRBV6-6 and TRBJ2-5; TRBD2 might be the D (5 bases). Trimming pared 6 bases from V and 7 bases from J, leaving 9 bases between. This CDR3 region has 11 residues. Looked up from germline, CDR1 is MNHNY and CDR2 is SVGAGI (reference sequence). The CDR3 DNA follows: TGTGCCAGCAGCACCACTAGGACCCAGTACTTC. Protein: CASSTTRTQYF.

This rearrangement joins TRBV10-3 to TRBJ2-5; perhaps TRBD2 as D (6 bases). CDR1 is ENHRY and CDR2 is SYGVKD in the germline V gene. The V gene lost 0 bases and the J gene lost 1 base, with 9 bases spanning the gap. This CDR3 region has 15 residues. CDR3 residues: CAISESDGGQETQYF. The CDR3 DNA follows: TGTGCCATCAGTGAGTCAGACGGGGGCCAAGAGACCCAGTACTTC.

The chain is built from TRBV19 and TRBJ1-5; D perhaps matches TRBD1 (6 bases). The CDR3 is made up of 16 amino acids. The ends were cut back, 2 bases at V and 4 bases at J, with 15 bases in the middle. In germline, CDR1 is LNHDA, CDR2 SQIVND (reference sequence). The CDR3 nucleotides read TGTGCCAGTAGTATAAGGTTAAGGGGGGAAAATCAGCCCCAGCATTTT. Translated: CASSIRLRGENQPQHF.

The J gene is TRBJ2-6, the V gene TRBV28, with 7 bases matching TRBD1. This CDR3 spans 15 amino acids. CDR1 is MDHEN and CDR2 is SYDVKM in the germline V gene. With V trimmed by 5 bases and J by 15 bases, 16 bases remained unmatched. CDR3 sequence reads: CASSRRTGLSFDLTF. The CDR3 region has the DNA TGTGCCAGCAGTCGACGGACAGGTTTATCTTTCGACCTGACTTTC.

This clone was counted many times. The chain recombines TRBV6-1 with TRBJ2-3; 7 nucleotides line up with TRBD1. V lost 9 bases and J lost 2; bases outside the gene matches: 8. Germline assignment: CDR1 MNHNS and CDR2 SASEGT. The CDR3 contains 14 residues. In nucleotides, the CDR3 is TGTGCCAGTATAAGGGACAGAAACACAGATACGCAGTATTTT. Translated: CASIRDRNTDTQYF.

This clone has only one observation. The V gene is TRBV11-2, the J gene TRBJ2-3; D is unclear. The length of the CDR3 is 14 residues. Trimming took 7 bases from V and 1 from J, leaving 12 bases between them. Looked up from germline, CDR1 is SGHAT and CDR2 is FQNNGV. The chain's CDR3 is CASTEWFGTDTQYF. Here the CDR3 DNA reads TGTGCCAGCACGGAGTGGTTCGGCACAGATACGCAGTATTTT.

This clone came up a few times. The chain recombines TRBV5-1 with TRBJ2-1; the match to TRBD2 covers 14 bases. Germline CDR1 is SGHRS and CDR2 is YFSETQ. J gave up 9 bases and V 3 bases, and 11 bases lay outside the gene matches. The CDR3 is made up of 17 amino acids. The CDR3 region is CASSWGKGTSGRVEQFF. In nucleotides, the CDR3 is TGCGCCAGCAGCTGGGGGAAAGGGACTAGCGGGAGAGTTGAGCAGTTCTTC.

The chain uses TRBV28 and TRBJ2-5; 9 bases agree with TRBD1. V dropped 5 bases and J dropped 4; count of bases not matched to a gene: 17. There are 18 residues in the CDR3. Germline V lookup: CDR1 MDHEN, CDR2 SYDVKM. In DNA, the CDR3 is TGTGCCAGCAGTCTCATTCGCTGGGACAGGGCCACCGGAGAGACCCAGTACTTC. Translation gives CASSLIRWDRATGETQYF.

The CDR3 DNA reads TGTGCCAGTAGTATAGGACAGCTGAACACTGAAGCTTTCTTT. This codes for CASSIGQLNTEAFF. V gene TRBV19 combines with J gene TRBJ1-1, with D possibly TRBD1 on 5 matching bases. Germline CDR1 LNHDA, CDR2 SQIVND (reference sequence). The V and J ends lost 1 base and 0 bases respectively, with 6 bases between them. The CDR3 totals 14 residues.

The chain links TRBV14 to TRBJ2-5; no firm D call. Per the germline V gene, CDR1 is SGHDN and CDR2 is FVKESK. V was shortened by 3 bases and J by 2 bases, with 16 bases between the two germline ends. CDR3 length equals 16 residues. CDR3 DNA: TGTGCCAGCAGCCAGGTCGGGCAGATGCTTCAAGAGACCCAGTACTTC. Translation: CASSQVGQMLQETQYF.

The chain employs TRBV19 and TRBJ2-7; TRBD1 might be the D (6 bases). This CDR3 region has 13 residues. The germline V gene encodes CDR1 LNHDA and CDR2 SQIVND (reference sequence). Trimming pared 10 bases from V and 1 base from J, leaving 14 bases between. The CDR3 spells CAMQGKGSYEQYF. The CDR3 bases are TGTGCCATGCAGGGGAAAGGGTCCTACGAGCAGTACTTC. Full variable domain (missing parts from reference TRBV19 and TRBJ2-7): DGGITQSPKYLFRKEGQNVTLSCEQNLNHDAMYWYRQDPGQGLRLIYYSQIVNDFQKGDIAEGYSVSREKKESFPLTVTSAQKNPTAFYLCAMQGKGSYEQYFGPGTRLTVT.

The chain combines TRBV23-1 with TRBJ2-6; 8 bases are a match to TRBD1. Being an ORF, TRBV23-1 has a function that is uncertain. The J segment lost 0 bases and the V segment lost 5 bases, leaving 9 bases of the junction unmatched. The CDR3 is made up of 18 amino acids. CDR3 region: CASSKGQGQTSGANVLTF. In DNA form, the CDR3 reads TGCGCCAGCAGTAAAGGACAGGGCCAGACCTCTGGGGCCAACGTCCTGACTTTC.